The clone carrying this TCR beta chain was seen just once. These data are taken from a study of blood T cell repertoires in COVID-19. About the research overall: Samples taken during acute and convalescent COVID-19 were collected in the United States, Italy and Spain. The cDNA or gDNA used as material had been derived from T cells, B-cell-depleted T cells, or PBMCs.

The CDR3 covers 13 residues. The V end was cut by 4 bases, the J end by 5 bases, with 12 bases between. Germline-derived CDR1 and CDR2 are SGHRS and YFSETQ. In the original analysis: Amplification of reference gene primers was used by the study to estimate nucleated cell counts. TCRdb's table, derived via immunoSEQ multiplex PCR, lists solely in-frame clones and lacks some. V and J calls and clone size are as listed in that table; D and trimming were resolved from the DNA. Of about 90,000 clones listed, 81% are singletons. The sequenced sample was peripheral blood. This chain connects TRBV5-1 to TRBJ2-5; D remains unclear. This clonotype was obtained from a human donor in a cohort sampled during active COVID-19. As DNA, the CDR3 is TGCGCCAGCAGCCCTGGTGTGGAGGAGACCCAGTACTTC. Protein product: CASSPGVEETQYF.